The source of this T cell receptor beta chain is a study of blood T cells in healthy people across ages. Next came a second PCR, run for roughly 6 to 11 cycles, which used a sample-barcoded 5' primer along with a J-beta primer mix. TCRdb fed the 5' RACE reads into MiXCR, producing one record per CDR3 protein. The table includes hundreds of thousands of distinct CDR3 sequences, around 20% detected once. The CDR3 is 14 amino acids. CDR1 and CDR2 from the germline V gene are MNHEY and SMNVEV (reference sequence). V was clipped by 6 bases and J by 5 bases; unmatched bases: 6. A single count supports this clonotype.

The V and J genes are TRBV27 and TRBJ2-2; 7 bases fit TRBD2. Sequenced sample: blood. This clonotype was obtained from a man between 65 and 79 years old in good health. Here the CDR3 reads CASRFDGRTGELFF. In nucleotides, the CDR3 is TGTGCCAGCAGATTTGACGGGAGGACCGGGGAGCTGTTTTTT.